This T cell receptor (beta chain) was identified during a study of PD-1 blockade in classical Hodgkin lymphoma. The study, taken as a whole, reports: Partial responders and progressors had significantly lower baseline TCR diversity. The repertoire differences lack a defined cause, possibly disease activity or prior therapy. A reduction in baseline TCR diversity was reportedly seen in newly diagnosed patients relative to healthy donors.

Of note for this clone: Antigen unknown.

There was relapse after autologous stem cell transplantation in every patient, and there was variation in brentuximab vedotin exposure. The CDR3 is 15 amino acids. Between the trimmed V and J ends, which lost 9 bases and 4 bases, there was a span of 19 bases. Germline CDR1 is MNHEY and CDR2 is SMNVEV (reference sequence). Here immunoSEQ multiplex PCR was the method, and the copy in TCRdb shows in-frame clones only, minus some. The profile shows 90,000 to 120,000 clones, 89% of them singletons. The chain has TRBV27 and TRBJ1-5, with a tentative D call TRBD1 (5 bases). The TCR was taken from a human donor with classical Hodgkin lymphoma. The input for sequencing was peripheral blood mononuclear cells (PBMCs), taken before the second cycle of nivolumab. Here the CDR3 DNA reads TGTGCCAGTAAAGAAAGATCAGGGTTTAATCAGCCCCAGCATTTT. This encodes CASKERSGFNQPQHF.